What follows are 24 T cell receptor beta chains derived from one specimen sequenced in a study of blood T cell repertoires in COVID-19. Libraries were prepared by immunoSEQ multiplex PCR; TCRdb keeps only in-frame clonotypes and omits some of them. This repertoire shows some 140,000 clones, approximately 83% found once; its top ten account for about 12%. Sequencing input: peripheral blood. These receptors were collected from a woman in her sixties or seventies with COVID-19, enrolled during active disease.

The rearrangement uses TRBV6-6 and TRBJ1-5; no definite D call. Germline values: CDR1 MNHNY, CDR2 SVGAGI (reference sequence). This CDR3 has 16 residues. Trimming pared 2 bases from V and 0 bases from J, leaving 11 bases between. CDR3 DNA: TGTGCCAGCAGTTACACGGGGAAGGGTAGCAATCAGCCCCAGCATTTT. It specifies CASSYTGKGSNQPQHF.

This clone was recorded only once. This rearrangement joins TRBV30 to TRBJ1-5, with D maybe TRBD1 (5 bases). CDR1 and CDR2 (germline): GTSNPN, SVGIG (reference sequence). Trimming left V 0 bases short and J 3 bases short, with 15 bases between. This CDR3 region has 16 residues. DNA for the CDR3: TGTGCCTGGAGTGTTGGGGGAGGGTTCGTCAATCAGCCCCAGCATTTT. The encoded protein is CAWSVGGGFVNQPQHF.

CDR3 coding DNA: TGCGCCAGCAGCCCGCTGACAGGGGAATCCACTGAAGCTTTCTTT. Its protein product is CASSPLTGESTEAFF. The chain employs TRBV5-1 and TRBJ1-1; 8 bases match TRBD1. In germline, CDR1 is SGHRS, CDR2 YFSETQ. Trimming cost V 4 bases and J 4 bases; bases outside gene matches: 9. This CDR3 is 15 amino acids long. The entire variable domain, with the rest obtained from reference TRBV5-1 and TRBJ1-1, is as follows: KAGVTQTPRYLIKTRGQQVTLSCSPISGHRSVSWYQQTPGQGLQFLFEYFSETQRNKGNFPGRFSGRQFSNSRSEMNVSTLELGDSALYLCASSPLTGESTEAFFGQGTRLTVV.

In this sample, this clone turned up a few times. J is TRBJ2-7 and V is TRBV11-2; 7 bases map to TRBD2. This CDR3 region has 16 residues. From germline, CDR1 is SGHAT and CDR2 FQNNGV. Trimming took 5 bases from V and 3 from J; bases not matched to a gene: 13. CDR3 nucleotides: TGTGCCAGCAGCCCCCACCCCGGACTAGTCATCTACGAGCAGTACTTC. Protein product: CASSPHPGLVIYEQYF.

V gene TRBV19 combines with J gene TRBJ1-5; 7 nucleotides match TRBD1. There are 13 residues in the CDR3. Looked up from germline, CDR1 is LNHDA and CDR2 is SQIVND (reference sequence). Trimming took 6 bases from V and 7 from J; bases not matched to a gene: 6. The CDR3, as DNA: TGTGCCAGTAGAACAGGGGTTTGGCAGCCCCAGCATTTT. Its protein product is CASRTGVWQPQHF.

The rearrangement links TRBV9 to TRBJ2-1; 8 bases are shared with TRBD2. The length of the CDR3 is 16 residues. Germline trimming cut 4 bases from V and 9 bases from J; bases unmatched to any gene: 15. Germline V gene data show CDR1 as SGDLS and CDR2 as YYNGEE. CDR3 region: CASSPSAGGRKLEQFF. In DNA, the CDR3 is TGTGCCAGCAGCCCAAGCGCTGGCGGGAGGAAGCTTGAGCAGTTCTTC.

The rearrangement links TRBV5-1 to TRBJ2-1; TRBD2 matches at 7 bases. This CDR3 comprises 14 residues. V lost 5 bases and J lost 7; bases outside the gene matches: 9. Germline loops: CDR1 SGHRS, CDR2 YFSETQ. DNA for the CDR3: TGCGCCAGCAGAAGGGGCGGGGGAGGGAATGAGCAGTTCTTC. Encoded protein: CASRRGGGGNEQFF. Full variable domain (outside the CDR3, taken from reference TRBV5-1 and TRBJ2-1): KAGVTQTPRYLIKTRGQQVTLSCSPISGHRSVSWYQQTPGQGLQFLFEYFSETQRNKGNFPGRFSGRQFSNSRSEMNVSTLELGDSALYLCASRRGGGGNEQFFGPGTRLTVL.

The chain recombines TRBV5-4 with TRBJ2-5, with D possibly being TRBD2 (6 bases). CDR1 is SGHNT and CDR2 is YYREEE in the germline V gene (reference sequence). The CDR3 has 15 residues. V was clipped by 0 bases and J by 5 bases, with 14 bases between them. DNA of the CDR3: TGTGCCAGCAGCTTGGAGACGGGACGGGGGGAGACCCAGTACTTC. This codes for CASSLETGRGETQYF.

This sequence joins TRBV6-6 and TRBJ2-5; tentative D call: TRBD2 (7 bases). In germline, CDR1 is MNHNY, CDR2 SVGAGI (reference sequence). The V end lost 0 bases, the J end lost 2 bases, and 10 bases lay between the germline ends. There are 15 residues in the CDR3. Here the CDR3 reads CASSYSGGAQETQYF. In DNA form, the CDR3 reads TGTGCCAGCAGTTACTCGGGGGGGGCTCAAGAGACCCAGTACTTC.

V gene TRBV7-3 combines with J gene TRBJ2-7; D remains unclear. Between the trimmed V and J ends, which lost 0 bases and 5 bases, there was a span of 14 bases. CDR3 length: 15 amino acids. Germline V lookup: CDR1 SGHTA, CDR2 FQGTGA. The DNA of the CDR3 is TGTGCCAGCAGCTTAACGGGCGAGATAAAGGACGAGCAGTACTTC. The encoded protein is CASSLTGEIKDEQYF.

The chain couples TRBV6-5 to TRBJ2-1, with a possible D match to TRBD2 (6 bases). This CDR3 spans 14 amino acids. The germline gives CDR1 MNHEY, CDR2 SVGAGI. Trimming shortened V by 7 bases and J by 2 bases, and 12 bases separated the two germline ends. The CDR3 nucleotides are TGTGCCAGCAATACGGGGACTCCCTACAATGAGCAGTTCTTC. It encodes CASNTGTPYNEQFF.

The chain couples TRBV7-7 to TRBJ2-2, with D hard to call. Germline-derived CDR1 and CDR2 are SSHAT and FNYEAQ (reference sequence). This CDR3 spans 16 amino acids. Trimming removed 5 bases at V and 6 bases at J, with 19 bases between. CDR3 DNA sequence: TGTGCCAGCAGCCCGTCGAACAGTGGGCCCTCCGGGGAGCTGTTTTTT. Translated: CASSPSNSGPSGELFF.

The J gene is TRBJ2-1, the V gene TRBV10-3; no clear D. V lost 5 bases, J lost 0 bases, and 14 bases lay in between. Germline values: CDR1 ENHRY, CDR2 SYGVKD. The CDR3 is 16 residues long. The CDR3 sequence is CAISPQTRSSYNEQFF. The DNA of the CDR3 is TGTGCCATCAGTCCGCAGACTCGAAGCTCCTACAATGAGCAGTTCTTC.

The genes are TRBV6-2 or TRBV6-3 and TRBJ2-7, with 12 bases matching TRBD1. CDR3 length: 14 residues. The germline V gene encodes CDR1 MNHEY and CDR2 SVGEGT. V trimming: 5 bases; J trimming: 6 bases; junction bases outside the gene matches: 5. The CDR3 bases are TGTGCCAGCAGTCGCCGGGACAGGGGGCGCGAGCAGTACGTC. Its protein product is CASSRRDRGREQYV.

This clone has only a few counts. The gene calls are TRBV2 and TRBJ2-6, with D unresolved. V gave up 4 bases and J gave up 2 bases, with 6 bases separating them. The CDR3 contains 14 residues. Looked up from germline, CDR1 is SNHLY and CDR2 is FYNNEI. CDR3 region: CASSADTGANVLTF. CDR3 sequence (DNA): TGTGCCAGCAGTGCTGACACTGGGGCCAACGTCCTGACTTTC.

The chain carries TRBV13 and TRBJ1-4; 7 nucleotides match TRBD1. The CDR3 spans 13 residues. Germline V lookup: CDR1 PRHDT, CDR2 FYEKMQ (reference sequence). Losses at the gene ends were 4 bases for V and 8 bases for J; bases not matched to a gene: 4. Here the CDR3 reads CASSSRGREKLFF. CDR3 DNA: TGTGCCAGCAGCTCCAGGGGGAGAGAAAAACTGTTTTTT. Full variable domain (remainder filled in from reference TRBV13 and TRBJ1-4): AAGVIQSPRHLIKEKRETATLKCYPIPRHDTVYWYQQGPGQDPQFLISFYEKMQSDKGSIPDRFSAQQFSDYHSELNMSSLELGDSALYFCASSSRGREKLFFGSGTQLSVL.

The V and J genes are TRBV27 and TRBJ2-1; D is undetermined. The V end lost 4 bases, the J end lost 2 bases, and 9 bases lay between the germline ends. The germline CDR1 and CDR2 sequences are MNHEY and SMNVEV (reference sequence). The CDR3 contains 14 residues. The CDR3 protein is CASSSLGTYNEQFF. The CDR3 DNA follows: TGTGCCAGCAGTTCCTTGGGCACCTACAATGAGCAGTTCTTC.

J is TRBJ1-6 and V is TRBV7-3, with D perhaps TRBD1 (5 bases). Trimming stripped 2 bases from V and 7 bases from J, with 15 bases between. Germline CDR1 and CDR2: SGHTA and FQGTGA. This CDR3 spans 16 amino acids. The CDR3 nucleotides are TGTGCCAGCAGCTTAGACGGGGGGATCGGGAATTCACCCCTCCACTTT. The encoded protein is CASSLDGGIGNSPLHF.

The chain employs TRBV29-1 and TRBJ1-2, with a weak D call TRBD1 (6 bases). CDR3 length: 14 residues. The germline V gene encodes CDR1 SQVTM and CDR2 ANQGSEA. V lost 4 bases to trimming and J lost 0 bases, with 12 bases between them. The CDR3 DNA reads as TGCAGCGTTGCCCGACAGGACGCTAACTATGGCTACACCTTC. The encoded protein is CSVARQDANYGYTF.

The chain joins TRBV20-1 to TRBJ1-6, with D maybe TRBD1 (5 bases). The germline V and J ends were trimmed by 3 bases and 8 bases, with 20 bases remaining between them. The V gene's germline CDR1 is DFQATT and CDR2 SNEGSKA (reference sequence). This CDR3 spans 16 amino acids. The CDR3 DNA reads as TGCAGTGCTAGTGGTGATTGGGGCAAGTCGGATTCACCCCTCCACTTT. It is translated as CSASGDWGKSDSPLHF.

The chain employs TRBV20-1 and TRBJ1-1; D remains ambiguous. The germline V gene has CDR1 DFQATT and CDR2 SNEGSKA (reference sequence). The CDR3 runs 11 residues. The CDR3: CSGRVNTEAFF. Written as DNA, the CDR3 is TGCAGCGGGAGGGTTAACACTGAAGCTTTCTTT.

The chain is built from TRBV27 and TRBJ2-1, with 9 bases lining up with TRBD2. With V trimmed by 5 bases and J by 2 bases, 16 bases remained unmatched. CDR1 and CDR2 from the germline V gene are MNHEY and SMNVEV (reference sequence). The CDR3 runs to 19 residues. The CDR3 reads CASSAVGGRAFQTYNEQFF. The CDR3 DNA reads as TGTGCCAGCAGTGCCGTCGGCGGGAGGGCCTTTCAGACCTACAATGAGCAGTTCTTC.

CDR3 loop: CASSSRTVYNEQFF. CDR3 DNA sequence: TGCGCCAGCAGCAGCCGGACAGTATACAATGAGCAGTTCTTC. The V call is TRBV5-1, the J call TRBJ2-1; TRBD1 is a possible D gene (6 bases). This CDR3 contains 14 residues. Germline-derived CDR1 and CDR2 are SGHRS and YFSETQ. V lost 4 bases and J 4 bases, leaving 12 bases between the germline ends.

This clone was seen just once. The chain recombines TRBV19 with TRBJ1-3, with D possibly TRBD1 on 5 matching bases. Trimming removed 4 bases from V and 3 bases from J, with 13 bases in between. This CDR3 spans 15 amino acids. Germline V gene sequence: CDR1 LNHDA, CDR2 SQIVND (reference sequence). The DNA for the CDR3 is TGTGCCAGTAGTAAAGAGGGGAGAAATGGAAACACCATATATTTT. It yields the protein CASSKEGRNGNTIYF.